The TCR beta chain under discussion was sequenced for a study of regulatory T cells. The CDR3 loop spans 13 amino acids. V was shortened by 2 bases and J by 7 bases, with 8 bases between the two germline ends. Germline CDR1 MNHEY, CDR2 SVGAGI. The PCR used 52 TRBV and 13 TRBJ primers. Generated by immunoSEQ multiplex PCR, the TCRdb table keeps only in-frame clones and is missing some. The table has roughly 15,000 clones, roughly 90% seen once. The TCR was taken from a young adult with CD3G deficiency. The sequenced sample consisted of CD8+ T cells sorted from blood. The chain employs TRBV6-5 and TRBJ2-2; D gene ambiguous. The CDR3 DNA reads TGTGCCAGCAGTTACGGTGCTAACGGGGAGCTGTTTTTT. Translating gives CASSYGANGELFF.